Following are 27 T cell receptor beta chains from one sample sequenced in a study of blood T cell repertoires in COVID-19. Profiled with immunoSEQ multiplex PCR; TCRdb holds only in-frame clones, not every one. The sample yields tens of thousands of clones, under 95% seen once. Specimen: peripheral blood. The origin of the receptors is a woman aged 60-75 years with active COVID-19.

The chain recombines TRBV19 with TRBJ2-2; D gene unclear. This CDR3 has 12 amino acids. With 3 bases removed from V and 7 bases from J, the gap between germline ends came to 6 bases. CDR1 and CDR2 (germline): LNHDA, SQIVND (reference sequence). CDR3 sequence: CASSMRFGELFF. The DNA for the CDR3 is TGTGCCAGTAGTATGCGCTTCGGGGAGCTGTTTTTT.

This chain joins TRBV27 and TRBJ1-4; D is possibly TRBD1 (6 bases). V lost 6 bases and J lost 4, with 15 bases in between. CDR1 MNHEY and CDR2 SMNVEV come from the germline V gene (reference sequence). This CDR3 comprises 15 residues. The CDR3 protein is CASRPPGHLNEKLFF. Written as DNA, the CDR3 is TGTGCCAGCAGGCCCCCGGGACACCTTAATGAAAAACTGTTTTTT.

The rearrangement uses TRBV4-1 and TRBJ2-5, with 10 positions matching TRBD2. J was trimmed by 4 bases and V by 2 bases; bases with no gene match: 1. The CDR3 is made up of 14 amino acids. Germline CDR1 MGHRA, CDR2 YSYEKL. CDR3 bases: TGCGCCAGCAGCCAACTAGCGGGAGCAGAGACCCAGTACTTC. Its protein is CASSQLAGAETQYF.

The chain links TRBV25-1 to TRBJ1-3, with D perhaps TRBD1 (5 bases). Trimming left V 7 bases short and J 3 bases short, with 16 bases between. The length of the CDR3 is 15 residues. The germline CDR1 and CDR2 sequences are MGHDK and SYGVNS. This CDR3 is CASIDGGVGGNTIYF. CDR3 bases: TGTGCCAGCATCGACGGAGGGGTTGGTGGAAACACCATATATTTT.

The chain recombines TRBV7-8 with TRBJ2-2; D is possibly TRBD1 (5 bases). The CDR3 has 15 amino acids. V was shortened by 10 bases and J by 1 base, with 16 bases between the two germline ends. Germline CDR1 is SGHVS and CDR2 is FQNEAQ. The CDR3 coding sequence is TGTGCCACCACCCTAGGGGCTAAGAACACCGGGGAGCTGTTTTTT. As protein: CATTLGAKNTGELFF.

The CDR3: CASSPYRVDQPQHF. Written as DNA, the CDR3 is TGTGCCAGCTCACCCTACAGGGTGGATCAGCCCCAGCATTTT. The chain recombines TRBV18 with TRBJ1-5; maybe TRBD1 (6 bases). Germline V gene lookup returns CDR1 KGHSH and CDR2 LQKENI. The CDR3 has 14 amino acids. V lost 3 bases and J 5 bases, leaving 11 bases between the germline ends.

This sequence joins TRBV27 and TRBJ2-7, with TRBD1 matching over 8 bases. J was trimmed by 5 bases and V by 2 bases; bases with no gene match: 11. Germline V gene sequence: CDR1 MNHEY, CDR2 SMNVEV (reference sequence). This CDR3 is 16 amino acids long. The DNA of the CDR3 is TGTGCCAGCAGTTTAGGCGCAGGGGGCGAGGAGAACGAGCAGTACTTC. This encodes CASSLGAGGEENEQYF.

This clone was seen a handful of times. This chain joins TRBV7-6 and TRBJ1-3, with D hard to call. Trimming stripped 5 bases from V and 0 bases from J, with 2 bases between. In germline, CDR1 is SGHVS, CDR2 FNYEAQ. CDR3 length: 12 amino acids. This CDR3 is CASSLSGNTIYF. In nucleotides, the CDR3 is TGTGCCAGCAGCCTCTCTGGAAACACCATATATTTT. Using reference TRBV7-6 and TRBJ1-3 for the parts outside the CDR3, the full variable domain is GAGVSQSPRYKVTKRGQDVALRCDPISGHVSLYWYRQALGQGPEFLTYFNYEAQQDKSGLPNDRFSAERPEGSISTLTIQRTEQRDSAMYRCASSLSGNTIYFGEGSWLTVV.

The CDR3 coding sequence is TGTGCCAGCAGCTTAAGTTTAGGCAGGCTGGGGCCGAACACCGGGGAGCTGTTTTTT. Translated: CASSLSLGRLGPNTGELFF. The chain recombines TRBV13 with TRBJ2-2; the D gene is possibly TRBD1 (5 bases). Germline CDR1 reads PRHDT; CDR2 reads FYEKMQ (reference sequence). The CDR3 is made up of 19 amino acids. Trimming left V 2 bases short and J 0 bases short, with 19 bases between.

The chain joins TRBV4-1 to TRBJ2-6, with 8 bases matching TRBD1. The CDR3 is 18 residues long. CDR1 is MGHRA and CDR2 is YSYEKL in the germline V gene. Trimming removed 4 bases from V and 1 base from J; junction bases left unmatched: 9. The CDR3 here is CASSPTGVISSGANVLTF. CDR3 sequence (DNA): TGCGCCAGCAGCCCGACAGGGGTTATAAGTTCTGGGGCCAACGTCCTGACTTTC.

This clone came up a few times. V usage is TRBV6-1 and J usage is TRBJ2-7; D possibly corresponds to TRBD2 (6 bases). Trimming removed 0 bases from V and 9 bases from J, with 12 bases in between. The germline V gene has CDR1 MNHNS and CDR2 SASEGT. The CDR3 totals 13 residues. The CDR3 is CASSEARDRVQYF. Written as DNA, the CDR3 is TGTGCCAGCAGTGAAGCGCGGGACCGGGTGCAGTACTTC.

The chain links TRBV7-9 to TRBJ2-1; 9 bases map to TRBD2. Germline V gives CDR1 SEHNR, CDR2 FQNEAQ (reference sequence). The length of the CDR3 is 16 residues. With V trimmed by 4 bases and J by 7 bases, 11 bases remained unmatched. DNA of the CDR3: TGTGCCAGCAGCTCACTAGCGGGCGTGCCCATAAATGAGCAGTTCTTC. Its protein product is CASSSLAGVPINEQFF. Full variable domain (remainder filled in from reference TRBV7-9 and TRBJ2-1): DTGVSQNPRHKITKRGQNVTFRCDPISEHNRLYWYRQTLGQGPEFLTYFQNEAQLEKSRLLSDRFSAERPKGSFSTLEIQRTEQGDSAMYLCASSSLAGVPINEQFFGPGTRLTVL.

The chain couples TRBV6-5 to TRBJ2-1; TRBD2 is a possible D gene (5 bases). Per the germline V gene, CDR1 is MNHEY and CDR2 is SVGAGI. Trimming shortened V by 4 bases and J by 8 bases, and 9 bases separated the two germline ends. CDR3 size: 12 residues. This CDR3 reads CASSSRGYEQFF. The CDR3 DNA sequence: TGTGCCAGCAGTTCCCGAGGGTATGAGCAGTTCTTC.

The genes are TRBV18 and TRBJ2-2; possibly TRBD1 for D (6 bases). The length of the CDR3 is 16 residues. V was pared by 2 bases and J by 1 base, with 11 bases between. Germline-derived CDR1 and CDR2 are KGHSH and LQKENI. DNA for the CDR3: TGTGCCAGCTCACCAGCCGGGACAAGGAACACCGGGGAGCTGTTTTTT. This encodes CASSPAGTRNTGELFF. Full variable domain (remainder filled in from reference TRBV18 and TRBJ2-2): NAGVMQNPRHLVRRRGQEARLRCSPMKGHSHVYWYRQLPEEGLKFMVYLQKENIIDESGMPKERFSAEFPKEGPSILRIQQVVRGDSAAYFCASSPAGTRNTGELFFGEGSRLTVL.

This chain connects TRBV20-1 to TRBJ2-1, with 13 bases lining up with TRBD2. J was trimmed by 8 bases and V by 3 bases; bases with no gene match: 13. This CDR3 contains 17 residues. From germline, CDR1 is DFQATT and CDR2 SNEGSKA (reference sequence). The CDR3, as DNA: TGCAGTGCTAGTCGGGCGGGGACTAGCGGGACTCGCGATGAGCAGTTCTTC. As protein: CSASRAGTSGTRDEQFF.

The CDR3 nucleotides are TGTGCCAGCAGCTTTGGACCTCAGGGTCATTACGAGCAGTACTTC. Translated, it gives CASSFGPQGHYEQYF. The V and J genes are TRBV5-6 and TRBJ2-7; D may be TRBD1 (5 bases). The CDR3 has 15 residues. V shed 2 bases and J shed 4 bases, with 16 bases lying between them. Germline CDR1 SGHDT, CDR2 YYEEEE.

The chain recombines TRBV28 with TRBJ2-7; D may be TRBD2 (7 bases). The CDR3 contains 14 residues. Trimming took off 5 bases at V and 7 bases at J, with 18 bases between the two ends. Germline values: CDR1 MDHEN, CDR2 SYDVKM. CDR3: CASSPARGAREQYF. The CDR3 nucleotides read TGTGCCAGCAGTCCGGCCCGGGGGGCGCGGGAGCAGTACTTC.

This sequence joins TRBV11-2 and TRBJ1-1; D not certain. The germline V and J ends were trimmed by 1 base and 4 bases, with 10 bases remaining between them. The V gene's germline CDR1 is SGHAT and CDR2 FQNNGV. The CDR3 spans 14 residues. The CDR3 DNA follows: TGTGCCAGCAGCTTAGGGTTAGATCCCACTGAAGCTTTCTTT. Translation gives CASSLGLDPTEAFF.

This rearrangement joins TRBV19 to TRBJ1-5; D is ambiguous. Trimming removed 4 bases at V and 3 bases at J, with 7 bases between. The CDR3 covers 13 residues. CDR1 and CDR2 (germline): LNHDA, SQIVND (reference sequence). CDR3 in DNA: TGTGCCAGTAGTACCGGGAACAATCAGCCCCAGCATTTT. Encoded protein: CASSTGNNQPQHF. The full variable domain, rest sourced from reference TRBV19 and TRBJ1-5, is DGGITQSPKYLFRKEGQNVTLSCEQNLNHDAMYWYRQDPGQGLRLIYYSQIVNDFQKGDIAEGYSVSREKKESFPLTVTSAQKNPTAFYLCASSTGNNQPQHFGDGTRLSIL.

The V gene is TRBV7-9, the J gene TRBJ1-1, with D unclear. V lost 1 base to trimming and J lost 1 base, with 4 bases between them. Germline V lookup: CDR1 SEHNR, CDR2 FQNEAQ (reference sequence). There are 13 residues in the CDR3. CDR3 residues: CASSLGANTEAFF. DNA of the CDR3: TGTGCCAGCAGCTTAGGAGCGAACACTGAAGCTTTCTTT.

In its sample, this clone was seen a few times. The chain combines TRBV6-6 with TRBJ1-5, with D possibly matching TRBD1 (6 bases). V lost 10 bases to trimming and J lost 6 bases, with 16 bases between them. The CDR3 has 13 amino acids. CDR1 and CDR2 from the germline V gene are MNHNY and SVGAGI (reference sequence). CDR3 coding DNA: TGTGCCACCCGACAGGAATCGAGTCAGCCCCAGCATTTT. Translating it yields CATRQESSQPQHF.

The chain joins TRBV2 to TRBJ2-1, with no clear D. The V gene's germline CDR1 is SNHLY and CDR2 FYNNEI. V was shortened by 2 bases and J by 2 bases, with 10 bases between the two germline ends. CDR3 length: 15 amino acids. CDR3 DNA: TGTGCCAGCAGTGAACCCGCGACACCCTACAATGAGCAGTTCTTC. Its protein product is CASSEPATPYNEQFF.

The chain couples TRBV11-2 to TRBJ2-5; D is unresolved. Trimming shortened V by 5 bases and J by 3 bases, and 4 bases separated the two germline ends. Germline V gene data show CDR1 as SGHAT and CDR2 as FQNNGV. The CDR3 length is 11 residues. In DNA, the CDR3 is TGTGCCAGCAGCCCCGAAGAGACCCAGTACTTC. It encodes CASSPEETQYF.

The chain employs TRBV28 and TRBJ1-4, with D possibly matching TRBD1 (6 bases). Germline V lookup: CDR1 MDHEN, CDR2 SYDVKM. Trimming left V 6 bases short and J 9 bases short, with 14 bases between. CDR3 size: 13 residues. The CDR3 region has the DNA TGTGCCAGCAGCGGCGGACAGATGCAAAAACTGTTTTTT. Amino acid sequence: CASSGGQMQKLFF.

This clone was counted once. The chain joins TRBV6-1 to TRBJ2-3; a weak D match, TRBD2 (5 bases). Trimming shortened V by 1 base and J by 8 bases, and 16 bases separated the two germline ends. The CDR3 contains 15 residues. CDR1 is MNHNS, CDR2 SASEGT, per germline. The CDR3 bases are TGTGCCAGCAGTGAAGAAGTAGTTGCGGGCGCTACGCAGTATTTT. Amino acid sequence: CASSEEVVAGATQYF.

This clone was recorded only once. The chain employs TRBV5-6 and TRBJ2-7; maybe TRBD1 (6 bases). The CDR3 has 12 residues. Trimming cost V 4 bases and J 6 bases, with 11 bases left between them. Germline values: CDR1 SGHDT, CDR2 YYEEEE. The CDR3 DNA reads as TGTGCCAGCAGCATCCGGACAGCCGAGCAGTACTTC. This encodes CASSIRTAEQYF. Variable domain in full (rest from reference TRBV5-6 and TRBJ2-7): DAGVTQSPTHLIKTRGQQVTLRCSPKSGHDTVSWYQQALGQGPQFIFQYYEEEERQRGNFPDRFSGHQFPNYSSELNVNALLLGDSALYLCASSIRTAEQYFGPGTRLTVT.

This chain connects TRBV5-1 to TRBJ2-1, with D maybe TRBD1 (5 bases). V shed 3 bases and J shed 7 bases, with 17 bases lying between them. The CDR3 is 15 residues long. Germline CDR1 SGHRS, CDR2 YFSETQ. The CDR3 loop reads CASSSQVVPGNEQFF. The CDR3 DNA reads TGCGCCAGCAGCTCACAGGTTGTACCTGGAAATGAGCAGTTCTTC. The entire variable domain, with the rest obtained from reference TRBV5-1 and TRBJ2-1, is as follows: KAGVTQTPRYLIKTRGQQVTLSCSPISGHRSVSWYQQTPGQGLQFLFEYFSETQRNKGNFPGRFSGRQFSNSRSEMNVSTLELGDSALYLCASSSQVVPGNEQFFGPGTRLTVL.